What follows is one T cell receptor beta chain and its context. The sample originates from a study of blood T cell repertoires in COVID-19. Study-level background: The United States, Italy and Spain provided the acute and convalescent COVID-19 samples. T cells, B-cell-depleted T cells, or PBMCs supplied cDNA or gDNA.

The CDR3 runs to 15 residues. V lost 9 bases and J lost 7, with 21 bases in between. Germline lookup yields CDR1 MRHNA and CDR2 SNTAGT. Measured with immunoSEQ multiplex PCR; TCRdb has only the in-frame clones, and not every one. The table includes roughly 250,000 clones, roughly 80% detected once. Sequencing was done on a sample of peripheral blood. The genes are TRBV6-4 and TRBJ2-2; no clear D. The source is a woman of 80 years or more with acute or convalescent COVID-19. CDR3 nucleotides: TGTGCCAGTCTCACGGGTCTCGGAAAGGACGGGGAGCTGTTTTTT. It translates to CASLTGLGKDGELFF.